This T cell receptor (beta chain) derives from a study of Graves' ophthalmopathy and Graves' hyperthyroidism. Between the trimmed V and J ends, which lost 7 bases and 3 bases, there was a span of 15 bases. Per germline, CDR1 SEHNR and CDR2 FQNEAQ (reference sequence). The CDR3 sequence is 14 residues long. CDR3 regions of TCR beta were amplified from RNA transcripts. RT-PCR was first run with HTBI primers, then multiplex PCR in a second round. A single record per CDR3 protein comes from TCRdb applying MiXCR to the multiplex PCR reads. The sample yields over a million distinct CDR3 sequences, about 36% seen once. This clonotype has just a few counts.

The V gene is TRBV7-9, the J gene TRBJ1-1, with D tentatively TRBD1 (5 bases). Sequencing was done on a sample of peripheral blood or thyroid tissue (not recorded which). This TCR was sampled from an adult man with Graves' hyperthyroidism. CDR3 sequence (DNA): TGTGCCAGCATTCCATATGACAGAGACACTGAAGCTTTCTTT. Translated: CASIPYDRDTEAFF.